The 9 T cell receptor beta chains presented below share a single source sample, sequenced in a study of T cell responses to AZD1222 COVID-19 vaccine. Sequencing used immunoSEQ multiplex PCR; TCRdb keeps in-frame clones, though not all of them. The sample shows around 170,000 clones, 80% to 95% of them seen only once. The specimen was peripheral blood, collected 28 days after the second AZD1222 dose. These receptors came from an adult who received the AZD1222 COVID-19 vaccine.

This chain connects TRBV6-5 to TRBJ2-7; weak D call: TRBD1 (5 bases). Germline V gene sequence: CDR1 MNHEY, CDR2 SVGAGI. Deletions cut 7 bases from V and 5 bases from J, with 21 bases between. The CDR3 runs 15 residues. For the CDR3, the DNA is TGTGCCAGCAAGGTCGCAGACAGTAATTGGAACGAGCAGTACTTC. This sequence encodes CASKVADSNWNEQYF.

This clone turned up a few times. The chain employs TRBV10-3 and TRBJ1-3, with D unclear. V was cut by 2 bases and J by 1 base, with 6 bases left in between. Per the germline V gene, CDR1 is ENHRY and CDR2 is SYGVKD. The CDR3 totals 14 residues. DNA for the CDR3: TGTGCCATCAGTGAGGCCATGTCTGGAAACACCATATATTTT. It encodes CAISEAMSGNTIYF.

The genes are TRBV28 and TRBJ2-7; D possibly corresponds to TRBD1 (6 bases). This CDR3 is built from 14 residues. Germline lookup yields CDR1 MDHEN and CDR2 SYDVKM. The V gene lost 7 bases and the J gene lost 0 bases, with 13 bases spanning the gap. CDR3: CASIPGTISYEQYF. CDR3 DNA sequence: TGTGCCAGCATCCCCGGGACAATCTCCTACGAGCAGTACTTC.

The chain joins TRBV5-1 to TRBJ2-7, with D perhaps assigned TRBD1 or TRBD2 (5 bases each). CDR3 length: 13 amino acids. The ends were cut back, 3 bases at V and 6 bases at J, with 13 bases in the middle. Per the germline V gene, CDR1 is SGHRS and CDR2 is YFSETQ. CDR3 bases: TGCGCCAGCAGCTCAGGGACGTCTATCGAGCAGTACTTC. Translation: CASSSGTSIEQYF.

The chain uses TRBV5-8 and TRBJ1-2; perhaps TRBD1 as D (5 bases). The CDR3 runs to 13 residues. Germline V gene lookup returns CDR1 SGHTS and CDR2 YDEGEE. Trimming left V 4 bases short and J 4 bases short, with 11 bases between. This chain's CDR3 is CASSRPGAYGYTF. The CDR3 DNA reads TGTGCCAGCAGCCGCCCCGGGGCCTATGGCTACACCTTC.

This clone was seen a single time. The chain uses TRBV18 and TRBJ1-1; TRBD1 agrees at 10 bases. This CDR3 contains 16 residues. The trim removed 3 bases at V and 3 bases at J, leaving 7 bases unmatched. CDR1 and CDR2 (germline): KGHSH, LQKENI. The CDR3 bases are TGTGCCAGCTCACCCGGACAGGGGGGGAGGTACACTGAAGCTTTCTTT. Protein: CASSPGQGGRYTEAFF.

This sequence joins TRBV4-1 and TRBJ1-3; D ambiguous. Germline V lookup: CDR1 MGHRA, CDR2 YSYEKL. The ends were cut back, 1 base at V and 4 bases at J, with 11 bases in the middle. There are 15 residues in the CDR3. Written as DNA, the CDR3 is TGCGCCAGCAGCCAAGCGGACCCGGGGGGAAACACCATATATTTT. This sequence encodes CASSQADPGGNTIYF.

J is TRBJ2-7 and V is TRBV5-4, with 9 bases aligning to TRBD1. The CDR3 consists of 17 residues. Germline V lookup: CDR1 SGHNT, CDR2 YYREEE (reference sequence). V trimming: 4 bases; J trimming: 6 bases; junction bases outside the gene matches: 17. CDR3 coding DNA: TGTGCCAGCAGCCTGGGGAGAACCGGGACAGGGTTAGGCGAGCAGTACTTC. It encodes CASSLGRTGTGLGEQYF. The full variable domain, completed using reference TRBV5-4 and TRBJ2-7, is ETGVTQSPTHLIKTRGQQVTLRCSSQSGHNTVSWYQQALGQGPQFIFQYYREEENGRGNFPPRFSGLQFPNYSSELNVNALELDDSALYLCASSLGRTGTGLGEQYFGPGTRLTVT.

V gene TRBV7-6 combines with J gene TRBJ1-4, with D possibly matching TRBD1 (5 bases). The CDR3 has 15 amino acids. Per the germline V gene, CDR1 is SGHVS and CDR2 is FNYEAQ. V gave up 5 bases and J gave up 7 bases, with 17 bases separating them. DNA for the CDR3: TGTGCCAGCAGCCCCCGGGACGGAGGAGGTGAAAAACTGTTTTTT. This gives the protein CASSPRDGGGEKLFF.